These 23 T cell receptor beta chains originate from one sample sequenced in a study of blood T cell repertoires in COVID-19. Measured with immunoSEQ multiplex PCR; TCRdb has only the in-frame clones, and not every one. This repertoire shows around 180,000 clones, around four fifths found once; its top ten account for roughly 5%. The specimen was peripheral blood. These receptors were collected from a woman aged 25-40 years with acute or convalescent COVID-19.

This rearrangement joins TRBV27 to TRBJ1-6; D unclear. CDR1 is MNHEY, CDR2 SMNVEV, per germline (reference sequence). V lost 5 bases, J lost 4 bases, and 18 bases lay in between. This CDR3 is 17 amino acids long. CDR3 in amino acids: CASSVREPFTYNSPLHF. CDR3 in DNA: TGTGCCAGCAGTGTGAGGGAGCCGTTCACTTATAATTCACCCCTCCACTTT.

V usage is TRBV6-2 or TRBV6-3 and J usage is TRBJ2-2; a weak D match, TRBD1 (5 bases). V shed 6 bases and J shed 7 bases, with 9 bases lying between them. The CDR3 consists of 12 residues. The V gene's germline CDR1 is MNHEY and CDR2 SVGEGT. The CDR3 here is CASSRTFGELFF. CDR3 nucleotides: TGTGCCAGCAGCCGGACATTCGGGGAGCTGTTTTTT.

V is TRBV6-2 or TRBV6-3 and J is TRBJ2-2; D perhaps matches TRBD1 (5 bases). The CDR3 has 16 residues. V shed 2 bases and J shed 1 base, with 11 bases lying between them. Germline lookup yields CDR1 MNHEY and CDR2 SVGEGT. The CDR3 sequence is CASSYPNGQNTGELFF. The DNA of the CDR3 is TGTGCCAGCAGTTACCCAAACGGACAGAACACCGGGGAGCTGTTTTTT.

The chain is built from TRBV3-1 (or the pseudogene TRBV3-2) and TRBJ1-2, with D perhaps TRBD1 (5 bases). The CDR3 covers 15 residues. From germline, CDR1 is LGHDT and CDR2 YNNKEL (reference sequence). The V end was cut by 2 bases, the J end by 1 base, with 11 bases between. The CDR3 here is CASSQSLGGNYGYTF. The DNA of the CDR3 is TGTGCCAGCAGCCAAAGCCTGGGGGGTAACTATGGCTACACCTTC.

J is TRBJ1-2 and V is TRBV29-1; 8 nucleotides align to TRBD1. This CDR3 is 14 amino acids long. Trimming at V came to 6 bases and at J to 2 bases, leaving 8 bases not matched to a gene. Germline values: CDR1 SQVTM, CDR2 ANQGSEA. In DNA form, the CDR3 reads TGCAGCGTAGCCGGACAGGGCGGGAACTATGGCTACACCTTC. Translating gives CSVAGQGGNYGYTF. Combining the CDR3 with reference TRBV29-1 and TRBJ1-2 gives the whole variable domain SAVISQKPSRDICQRGTSLTIQCQVDSQVTMMFWYRQQPGQSLTLIATANQGSEATYESGFVIDKFPISRPNLTFSTLTVSNMSPEDSSIYLCSVAGQGGNYGYTFGSGTRLTVV.

The chain's CDR3 is CACLTGYATNEKLFF. The CDR3 coding sequence is TGTGCCTGCTTGACAGGGTACGCAACTAATGAAAAACTGTTTTTT. This rearrangement joins TRBV30 to TRBJ1-4, with 7 bases matching TRBD1. The CDR3 spans 15 residues. The germline CDR1 and CDR2 sequences are GTSNPN and SVGIG (reference sequence). V lost 6 bases and J lost 0; bases outside the gene matches: 7.

This clone came up a few times. The chain is built from TRBV7-8 and TRBJ2-7; D may be TRBD2 (7 bases). V lost 4 bases and J 6 bases, leaving 19 bases between the germline ends. Germline CDR1 SGHVS, CDR2 FQNEAQ. The CDR3 has 15 residues. CDR3 protein: CASSSGRTAKIEQYF. CDR3 bases: TGTGCCAGCAGCTCCGGGAGGACAGCGAAAATCGAGCAGTACTTC.

The rearrangement uses TRBV28 and TRBJ1-2, with 9 bases aligning to TRBD1. Germline CDR1 is MDHEN and CDR2 is SYDVKM. Trimming took 7 bases from V and 7 from J; bases not matched to a gene: 13. The CDR3 covers 15 residues. CDR3 sequence (DNA): TGTGCCAGCACCGGATCGGGGACAGGGACGTCTGGCTACACCTTC. It translates to CASTGSGTGTSGYTF.

This clone turned up a few times. Other DNA sequences in this specimen translate into the identical CDR3. This chain joins TRBV4-3 and TRBJ1-2; 11 bases align to TRBD1. The CDR3 has 16 amino acids. Germline loops: CDR1 LGHNA, CDR2 YSLEER. Losses at the gene ends were 0 bases for V and 5 bases for J; bases not matched to a gene: 5. Here the CDR3 reads CASSQDNGQGAYGYTF. As DNA, the CDR3 is TGCGCCAGCAGCCAAGATAACGGACAGGGGGCATATGGCTACACCTTC.

This clone was seen once. The rearrangement links TRBV30 to TRBJ1-1; 8 bases map to TRBD1. In germline, CDR1 is GTSNPN, CDR2 SVGIG (reference sequence). V gave up 2 bases and J gave up 5 bases; unmatched junction bases: 4. There are 13 residues in the CDR3. As DNA, the CDR3 is TGTGCCTGGAGTAGGACAGGGAAAACTGAAGCTTTCTTT. This sequence encodes CAWSRTGKTEAFF.

The chain couples TRBV6-2 or TRBV6-3 to TRBJ2-7; TRBD1 matches at 8 bases. The junction had 13 bases not matched to a gene; V was cut back by 4 bases and J by 2 bases. Per germline, CDR1 MNHEY and CDR2 SVGEGT. This CDR3 is built from 17 residues. As DNA, the CDR3 is TGTGCCAGCAGTTCCCCCCGACAGGGGCATACCCCCTACGAGCAGTACTTC. This encodes CASSSPRQGHTPYEQYF.

The V and J genes are TRBV25-1 and TRBJ1-2, with D maybe TRBD1 (5 bases). Germline CDR1 is MGHDK and CDR2 is SYGVNS. This CDR3 is built from 14 residues. The germline V and J ends were trimmed by 2 bases and 8 bases, with 15 bases remaining between them. The CDR3 loop is CASSELGASRGYTF. DNA for the CDR3: TGTGCCAGCAGTGAACTAGGGGCGTCACGGGGCTACACCTTC.

The gene calls are TRBV9 and TRBJ1-5; D is undetermined. V lost 3 bases, J lost 6 bases, and 13 bases lay in between. The length of the CDR3 is 14 residues. The V gene's germline CDR1 is SGDLS and CDR2 YYNGEE. CDR3 in amino acids: CASSADIYGQPQHF. The CDR3 DNA follows: TGTGCCAGCAGCGCAGACATTTACGGTCAGCCCCAGCATTTT.

The chain joins TRBV24-1 to TRBJ2-1; 11 bases line up with TRBD2. From germline, CDR1 is KGHDR and CDR2 SFDVKD. V lost 10 bases, J lost 6 bases, and 7 bases stayed unmatched. This CDR3 is 14 amino acids long. The DNA for the CDR3 is TGTGCCACAGCCCTAGCGGGAGGCGTCAATGAGCAGTTCTTC. Translating gives CATALAGGVNEQFF.

The chain joins TRBV21-1 to TRBJ2-7; the D call TRBD2 from the table was never checked on the DNA. TRBV21-1 is labeled a pseudogene. This CDR3 region has 16 residues. This chain's CDR3 is CASSNRRSETEHEQYF. CDR3 nucleotides: TGTGCCAGCAGCAATAGAAGATCAGAAACGGAGCACGAGCAGTACTTC.

This clone was seen only once. This chain uses TRBV5-6 with TRBJ1-2; D is perhaps TRBD1 (5 bases). The V and J ends lost 5 bases and 5 bases respectively, with 16 bases between them. CDR1 and CDR2 from the germline V gene are SGHDT and YYEEEE. There are 14 residues in the CDR3. CDR3: CASRSLGVPYGYTF. The CDR3 nucleotides read TGTGCCAGCAGGAGCCTAGGGGTTCCATATGGCTACACCTTC. Variable domain in full (rest from reference TRBV5-6 and TRBJ1-2): DAGVTQSPTHLIKTRGQQVTLRCSPKSGHDTVSWYQQALGQGPQFIFQYYEEEERQRGNFPDRFSGHQFPNYSSELNVNALLLGDSALYLCASRSLGVPYGYTFGSGTRLTVV.

The V and J genes are TRBV30 and TRBJ1-1; D may be TRBD1 (5 bases). CDR1 GTSNPN and CDR2 SVGIG come from the germline V gene (reference sequence). With 4 bases removed from V and 0 bases from J, the gap between germline ends came to 9 bases. The CDR3 contains 13 residues. DNA of the CDR3: TGTGCCTGGATTGGACACATGAACACTGAAGCTTTCTTT. The encoded protein is CAWIGHMNTEAFF. Supplemented by reference TRBV30 and TRBJ1-1, the full variable domain reads SQTIHQWPATLVQPVGSPLSLECTVEGTSNPNLYWYRQAAGRGLQLLFYSVGIGQISSEVPQNLSASRPQDRQFILSSKKLLLSDSGFYLCAWIGHMNTEAFFGQGTRLTVV.

CDR3 DNA sequence: TGTGCCAGCAGCGGGACAGGCGGGCTCTATGGCTACACCTTC. Protein sequence: CASSGTGGLYGYTF. The V call is TRBV6-2 or TRBV6-3, the J call TRBJ1-2; 8 positions match TRBD1. V was clipped by 6 bases and J by 4 bases; unmatched bases: 7. CDR1 MNHEY and CDR2 SVGEGT come from the germline V gene. The CDR3 loop spans 14 amino acids.

This rearrangement joins TRBV29-1 to TRBJ2-1; 8 nucleotides align to TRBD2. The V gene end was trimmed by 7 bases and the J gene end by 0 bases; junction bases not matched to a gene: 5. This CDR3 contains 14 residues. CDR1 and CDR2 from the germline V gene are SQVTM and ANQGSEA. The CDR3 nucleotides are TGCAGCGGCAGCGGGAGTCCCTCCTACAATGAGCAGTTCTTC. Protein sequence: CSGSGSPSYNEQFF.

This rearrangement joins TRBV29-1 to TRBJ1-2; 7 bases are shared with TRBD1. The CDR3 runs to 15 residues. V shed 2 bases, J shed 7 bases, and the junction held 13 bases outside the gene matches. CDR1 is SQVTM and CDR2 is ANQGSEA in the germline V gene. In nucleotides, the CDR3 is TGCAGCGTTGAAAAGGGGGACAGCCCCGGGCGTGGCTACACCTTC. As protein: CSVEKGDSPGRGYTF. The variable domain in full, completed from reference TRBV29-1 and TRBJ1-2, reads SAVISQKPSRDICQRGTSLTIQCQVDSQVTMMFWYRQQPGQSLTLIATANQGSEATYESGFVIDKFPISRPNLTFSTLTVSNMSPEDSSIYLCSVEKGDSPGRGYTFGSGTRLTVV.

The gene calls are TRBV6-6 and TRBJ1-2; perhaps TRBD1 as D (5 bases). The CDR3 contains 15 residues. Germline lookup yields CDR1 MNHNY and CDR2 SVGAGI (reference sequence). V lost 0 bases, J lost 8 bases, and 16 bases lay in between. CDR3: CASSYSQSGKGGYTF. CDR3 nucleotides: TGTGCCAGCAGTTACTCCCAGTCAGGGAAAGGGGGCTACACCTTC.

This chain links TRBV7-9 with TRBJ2-6; 9 bases fit TRBD2. Germline CDR1 reads SEHNR; CDR2 reads FQNEAQ (reference sequence). There are 18 residues in the CDR3. Trimming removed 4 bases from V and 1 base from J; junction bases left unmatched: 8. The CDR3 loop reads CASSSLAGARSGANVLTF. In nucleotides, the CDR3 is TGTGCCAGCAGCTCATTAGCGGGGGCTCGTTCTGGGGCCAACGTCCTGACTTTC. The full variable domain, with the rest looked up from reference TRBV7-9 and TRBJ2-6, is DTGVSQNPRHKITKRGQNVTFRCDPISEHNRLYWYRQTLGQGPEFLTYFQNEAQLEKSRLLSDRFSAERPKGSFSTLEIQRTEQGDSAMYLCASSSLAGARSGANVLTFGAGSRLTVL.

This clone was seen a single time. The chain uses TRBV15 and TRBJ1-2; D gene unclear. Trimming pared 1 base from V and 2 bases from J, leaving 8 bases between. This CDR3 comprises 14 residues. Germline V CDR1 and CDR2: LNHNV, YYDKDF (reference sequence). The CDR3 nucleotides are TGTGCCACCAGCAGAGGACAACTCAACTATGGCTACACCTTC. It specifies CATSRGQLNYGYTF.